Here is one T cell receptor (beta chain) with its context. The genes are named according to mouse. RNA was extracted and reverse transcribed into cDNA as the sequencing template. Clones were read by immunoSEQ multiplex PCR, and TCRdb kept only the in-frame ones, dropping some. The repertoire shows over 250,000 clones, none seen only once; the top ten take about 1.2%. These data belong to a study of CD8+ T cells in alopecia areata. Sorting of pooled cutaneous lymph node cells used CD4, CD8alpha, NKG2D, NKG2ACE and other markers. This receptor was obtained from a C3H/HeJ mouse with alopecia areata. The MHC haplotype of the strain is H2-k. Sequenced: CD4+ T cells sorted from a lymph node.

The CDR3 sequence is CASSISRGAGQDTQYF. CDR3 bases read: TGTGCCAGCAGTATAAGCAGGGGCGCGGGCCAAGAC. The chain carries TRBV19 and TRBJ2-5, with D possibly matching TRBD1 (6 bases). The read gets to within 4 residues of the CDR3 end, and the germline J gene fills in the rest. Germline V gives CDR1 FNHDT, CDR2 SITEND (reference sequence). The CDR3 has 16 residues. The V end was cut by 1 base, the J end by 2 bases, with 14 bases between.